This T cell receptor (beta chain) was identified during a study of CD8 T cells in Susac syndrome. Trimming pared 3 bases from V and 3 bases from J, leaving 18 bases between. CDR3 length equals 17 residues. The germline gives CDR1 MNHNS, CDR2 SASEGT. Reverse transcription used about 0.5 to 1 ug RNA and random hexamers. From the immunoSEQ multiplex PCR reads, TCRdb called clonotypes with MiXCR, one entry per CDR3 protein. Counted here are a few hundred thousand distinct CDR3 sequences, 95% occurring once; the ten biggest clones make up about 0.088%. The chain recombines TRBV6-1 with TRBJ2-1; no clear D gene. This TCR derives from a human donor with multiple sclerosis. The sample taken for sequencing was CD4+ T cells from PBMCs. The CDR3 DNA is TGTGCCAGCAGTGAGGGCAGCCAGCAAAGGGTCTACAATGAGCAGTTCTTC. Translated, it gives CASSEGSQQRVYNEQFF.